The table lists the clone carrying this T cell receptor (beta chain) with a few counts. What it recognizes is unknown. The data were obtained in a study of blood T cells in healthy people across ages. Whole-study results and caveats: Significant beta diversity loss was already apparent by age about 42, declining roughly linearly. Among long-lived donors, naive CD4+ cells were more numerous and diversity higher than in aged donors. Observed TCR beta diversity showed a strong correlation with the percentage of naive T cells as measured by flow cytometry.

Isolated per sample were at least 6 million PBMCs. The authors ran a second PCR of about 6 to 12 cycles using a sample-barcoded 5' primer and a J-beta primer mix. TCRdb processed the 5' RACE reads anew with MiXCR; each CDR3 protein has one entry. The table records approximately 820,000 distinct CDR3 sequences, more than 40% of them present only once. Trimming removed 5 bases at V and 7 bases at J, with 17 bases between. The CDR3 has 15 amino acids. Per germline, CDR1 SGHTA and CDR2 FQGTGA. V usage is TRBV7-3 and J usage is TRBJ1-4; D ambiguous. The receptor comes from a man aged 55 to 69 in good health. The sample consisted of blood. The chain's CDR3 is CASSPQGGSGEKLFF. The CDR3 coding sequence is TGTGCCAGCAGCCCCCAAGGAGGGAGCGGTGAAAAACTGTTTTTT. Complete variable domain (other parts from reference TRBV7-3 and TRBJ1-4): GAGVSQTPSNKVTEKGKYVELRCDPISGHTALYWYRQSLGQGPEFLIYFQGTGAADDSGLPNDRFFAVRPEGSVSTLKIQRTERGDSAVYLCASSPQGGSGEKLFFGSGTQLSVL.